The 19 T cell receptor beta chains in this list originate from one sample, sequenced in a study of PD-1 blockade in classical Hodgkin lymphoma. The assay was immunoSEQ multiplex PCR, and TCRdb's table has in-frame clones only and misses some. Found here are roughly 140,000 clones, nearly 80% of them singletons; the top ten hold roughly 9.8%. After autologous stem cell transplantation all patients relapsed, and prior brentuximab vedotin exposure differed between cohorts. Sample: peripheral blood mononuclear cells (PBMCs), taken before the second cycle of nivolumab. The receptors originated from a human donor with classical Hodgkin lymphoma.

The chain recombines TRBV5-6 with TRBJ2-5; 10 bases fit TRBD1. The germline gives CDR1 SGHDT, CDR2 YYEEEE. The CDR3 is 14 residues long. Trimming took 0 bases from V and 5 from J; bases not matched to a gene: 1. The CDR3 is CASSLVGQGETQYF. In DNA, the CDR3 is TGTGCCAGCAGCTTGGTGGGACAGGGGGAGACCCAGTACTTC.

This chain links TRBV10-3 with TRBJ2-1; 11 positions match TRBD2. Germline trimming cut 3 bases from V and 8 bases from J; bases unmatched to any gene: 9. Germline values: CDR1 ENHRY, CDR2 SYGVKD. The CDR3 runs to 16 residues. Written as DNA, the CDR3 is TGTGCCATCAGTGAACCCGGGACTAGCGGTGTCCATGAGCAGTTCTTC. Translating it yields CAISEPGTSGVHEQFF.

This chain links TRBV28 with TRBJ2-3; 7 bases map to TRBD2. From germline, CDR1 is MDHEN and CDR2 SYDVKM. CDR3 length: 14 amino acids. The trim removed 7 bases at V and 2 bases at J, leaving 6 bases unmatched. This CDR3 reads CASTPAGDTDTQYF. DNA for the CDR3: TGTGCCAGCACCCCGGCGGGAGACACAGATACGCAGTATTTT.

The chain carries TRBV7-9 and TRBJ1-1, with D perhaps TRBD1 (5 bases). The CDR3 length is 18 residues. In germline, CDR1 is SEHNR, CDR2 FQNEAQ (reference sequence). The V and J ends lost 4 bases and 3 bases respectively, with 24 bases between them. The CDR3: CASSSGLVGGGRDTEAFF. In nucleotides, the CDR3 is TGTGCCAGCAGCTCAGGACTTGTGGGGGGAGGGCGTGACACTGAAGCTTTCTTT.

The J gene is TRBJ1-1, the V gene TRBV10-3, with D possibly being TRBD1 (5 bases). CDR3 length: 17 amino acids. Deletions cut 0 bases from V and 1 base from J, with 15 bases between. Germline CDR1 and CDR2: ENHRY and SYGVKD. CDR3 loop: CAISESTRMGTNTEAFF. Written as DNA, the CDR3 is TGTGCCATCAGTGAGTCTACCCGGATGGGGACGAACACTGAAGCTTTCTTT.

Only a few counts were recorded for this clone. CDR3 loop: CASSPQGYSGANVLTF. The CDR3 DNA sequence: TGTGCCAGCAGCCCCCAGGGGTACTCTGGGGCCAACGTCCTGACTTTC. The chain recombines TRBV7-3 with TRBJ2-6; TRBD1 is a possible D gene (6 bases). Trimming took 5 bases from V and 0 from J, leaving 11 bases between them. The CDR3 covers 16 residues. The germline CDR1 and CDR2 sequences are SGHTA and FQGTGA.

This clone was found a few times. This chain's CDR3 is CASSWTSSNEQFF. Written as DNA, the CDR3 is TGTGCCAGCAGCTGGACTAGCTCCAATGAGCAGTTCTTC. This rearrangement joins TRBV4-2 to TRBJ2-1; 8 nucleotides align to TRBD2. Germline V gene lookup returns CDR1 LGHNA and CDR2 YNFKEQ. V shed 5 bases and J 6 bases; nucleotides not matched to a gene: 3. The CDR3 sequence is 13 residues long.

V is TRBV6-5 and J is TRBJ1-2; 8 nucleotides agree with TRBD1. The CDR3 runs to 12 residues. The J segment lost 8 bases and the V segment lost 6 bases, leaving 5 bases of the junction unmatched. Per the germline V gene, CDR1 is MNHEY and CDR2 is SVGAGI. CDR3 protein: CASSQGARGYTF. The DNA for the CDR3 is TGTGCCAGCAGCCAGGGGGCGAGAGGCTACACCTTC.

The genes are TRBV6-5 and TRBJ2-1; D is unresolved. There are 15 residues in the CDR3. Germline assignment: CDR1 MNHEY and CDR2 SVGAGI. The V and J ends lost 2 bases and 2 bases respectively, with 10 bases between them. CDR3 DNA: TGTGCCAGCAGTTACGGCGGTTCCCCCTACAATGAGCAGTTCTTC. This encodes CASSYGGSPYNEQFF.

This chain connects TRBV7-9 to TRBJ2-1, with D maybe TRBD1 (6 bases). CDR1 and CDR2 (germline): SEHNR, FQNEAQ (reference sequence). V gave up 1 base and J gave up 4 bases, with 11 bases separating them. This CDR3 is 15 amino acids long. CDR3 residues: CASSLVGARYNEQFF. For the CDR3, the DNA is TGTGCCAGCAGCTTAGTGGGGGCTAGGTACAATGAGCAGTTCTTC.

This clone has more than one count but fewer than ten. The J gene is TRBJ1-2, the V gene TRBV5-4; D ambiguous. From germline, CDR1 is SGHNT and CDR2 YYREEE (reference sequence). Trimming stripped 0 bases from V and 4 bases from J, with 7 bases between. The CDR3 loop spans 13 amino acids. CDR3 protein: CASSLGGPYGYTF. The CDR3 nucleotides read TGTGCCAGCAGCTTGGGCGGCCCCTATGGCTACACCTTC.

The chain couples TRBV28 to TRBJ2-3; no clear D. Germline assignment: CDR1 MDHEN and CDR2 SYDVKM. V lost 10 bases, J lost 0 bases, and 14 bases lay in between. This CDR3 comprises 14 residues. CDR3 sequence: CATYGSLSTDTQYF. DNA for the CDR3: TGTGCCACCTATGGCAGCCTTAGCACAGATACGCAGTATTTT.

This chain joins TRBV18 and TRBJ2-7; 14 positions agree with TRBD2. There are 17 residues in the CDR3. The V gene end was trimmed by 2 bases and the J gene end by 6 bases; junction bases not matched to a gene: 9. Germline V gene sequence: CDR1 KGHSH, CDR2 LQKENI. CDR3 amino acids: CASSPLGLAGALREQYF. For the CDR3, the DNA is TGTGCCAGCTCACCATTGGGACTAGCGGGGGCCCTTCGCGAGCAGTACTTC.

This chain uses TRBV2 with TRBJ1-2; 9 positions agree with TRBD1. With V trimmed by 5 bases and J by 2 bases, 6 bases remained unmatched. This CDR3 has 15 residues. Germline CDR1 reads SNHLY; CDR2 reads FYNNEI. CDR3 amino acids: CASSRTGVGNYGYTF. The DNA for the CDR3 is TGTGCCAGCAGTCGGACAGGGGTCGGGAACTATGGCTACACCTTC.

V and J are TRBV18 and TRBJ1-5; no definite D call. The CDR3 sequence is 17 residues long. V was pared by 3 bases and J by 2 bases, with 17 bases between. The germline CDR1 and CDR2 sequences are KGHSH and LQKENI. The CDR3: CASSPAGSPRGNQPQHF. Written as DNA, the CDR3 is TGTGCCAGCTCACCCGCGGGGTCTCCCCGAGGCAATCAGCCCCAGCATTTT.

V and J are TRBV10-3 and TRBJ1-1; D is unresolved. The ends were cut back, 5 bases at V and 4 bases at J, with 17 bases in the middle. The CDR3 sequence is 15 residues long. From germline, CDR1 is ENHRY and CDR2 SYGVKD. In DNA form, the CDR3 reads TGTGCCATCAGTATTATAGAGAACTGGGTCACTGAAGCTTTCTTT. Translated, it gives CAISIIENWVTEAFF.

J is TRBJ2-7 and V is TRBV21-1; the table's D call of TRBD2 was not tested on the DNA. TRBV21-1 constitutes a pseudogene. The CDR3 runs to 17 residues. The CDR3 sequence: CASSYVEIPPYAYEQYF. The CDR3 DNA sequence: TGTGCCAGCAGCTACGTGGAGATTCCACCTTATGCCTACGAGCAGTACTTC.

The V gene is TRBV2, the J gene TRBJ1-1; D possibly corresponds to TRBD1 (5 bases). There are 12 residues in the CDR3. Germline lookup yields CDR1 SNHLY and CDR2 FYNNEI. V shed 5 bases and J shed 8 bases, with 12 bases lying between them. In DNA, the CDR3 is TGTGCCAGCAGTCCCAGGGTCTCCGAAGCTTTCTTT. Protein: CASSPRVSEAFF.

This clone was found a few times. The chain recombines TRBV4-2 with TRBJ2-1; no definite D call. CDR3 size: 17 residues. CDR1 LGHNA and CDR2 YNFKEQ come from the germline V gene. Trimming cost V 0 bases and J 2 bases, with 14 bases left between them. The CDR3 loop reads CASSQDTVVRAYNEQFF. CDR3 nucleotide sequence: TGTGCCAGCAGCCAAGATACAGTTGTTAGGGCCTACAATGAGCAGTTCTTC.